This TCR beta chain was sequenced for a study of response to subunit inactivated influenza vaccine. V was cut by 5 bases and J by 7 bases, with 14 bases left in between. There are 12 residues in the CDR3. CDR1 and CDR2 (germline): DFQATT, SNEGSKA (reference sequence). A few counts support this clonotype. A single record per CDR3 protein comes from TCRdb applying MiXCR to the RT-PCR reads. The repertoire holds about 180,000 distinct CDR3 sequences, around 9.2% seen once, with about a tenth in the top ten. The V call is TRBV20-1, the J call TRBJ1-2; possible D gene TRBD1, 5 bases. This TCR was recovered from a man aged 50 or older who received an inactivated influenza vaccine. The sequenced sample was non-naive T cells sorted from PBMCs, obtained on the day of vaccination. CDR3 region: CSAWGRHGGYTF. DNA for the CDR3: TGCAGTGCTTGGGGGAGGCATGGTGGCTACACCTTC.